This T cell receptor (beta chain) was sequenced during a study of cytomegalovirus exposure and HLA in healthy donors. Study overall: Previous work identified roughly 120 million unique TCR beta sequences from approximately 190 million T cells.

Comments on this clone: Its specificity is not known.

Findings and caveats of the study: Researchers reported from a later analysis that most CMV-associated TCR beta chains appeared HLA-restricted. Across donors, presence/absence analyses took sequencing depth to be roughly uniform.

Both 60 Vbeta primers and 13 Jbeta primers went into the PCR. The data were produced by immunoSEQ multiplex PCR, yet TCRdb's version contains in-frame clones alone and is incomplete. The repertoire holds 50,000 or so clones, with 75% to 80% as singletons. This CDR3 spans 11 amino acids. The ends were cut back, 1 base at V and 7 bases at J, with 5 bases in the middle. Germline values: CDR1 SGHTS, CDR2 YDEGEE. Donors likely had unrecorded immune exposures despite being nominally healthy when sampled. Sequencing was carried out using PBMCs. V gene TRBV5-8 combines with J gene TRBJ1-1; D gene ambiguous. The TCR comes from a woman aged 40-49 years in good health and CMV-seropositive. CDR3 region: CASSLRVEAFF. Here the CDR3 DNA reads TGTGCCAGCAGCTTGCGGGTTGAAGCTTTCTTT.